This TCR beta chain appears in the sequencing data of a study of blood T cell repertoires in COVID-19. Study-level background: Italy, Spain and the United States were the sources of the convalescent and acute COVID-19 samples. Sample material is recorded as cDNA or gDNA derived from T cells, B-cell-depleted T cells, or PBMCs.

The authors' processing: It was from reference gene primer amplification that nucleated cell counts were estimated. Data came from immunoSEQ multiplex PCR; TCRdb stores just in-frame clones and leaves some out. The V and J calls and clone size were taken over from that table, and D and trimming were inferred from the DNA. Of some 400,000 clones in the sample, around 90% were seen once. The sample was peripheral blood. This clonotype was obtained from a man aged 18 to 29 with active or convalescent COVID-19.

As DNA, the CDR3 is TGTGCCAGCAGCCCTAGAGCTATATCCTCCTACGAGCAGTACTTC. Its protein is CASSPRAISSYEQYF. The V call is TRBV7-2, the J call TRBJ2-7; D unclear. Looked up from germline, CDR1 is SGHTA and CDR2 is FQGNSA. The CDR3 length is 15 residues. V gave up 5 bases and J gave up 0 bases, with 14 bases separating them.